This TCR beta chain was recovered during a study of read filtering for tumor transcriptome and immune sequencing (dated by TCRdb to the early 2020s). General notes on the study: The cohort had 16 to 20 male and over 12 female patients with a mean age of around 70 years, ranging from about 45 to 85. Under revised international staging, about eight patients fell into R-ISS I, 15 or so into R-ISS II and 6 or 7 into R-ISS III. After DNase treatment, whole-transcriptome libraries were prepared with the TruSeq RNA Access Library Prep Kit. TCR-region mapped reads per sample ranged from about 4 to 10.27 million with IR-seq versus only about 85 to 1273 with RNA-seq. Using the same bone marrow samples, the study compared TCR repertoires obtained by targeted immune repertoire sequencing with those obtained by bulk whole-transcriptome sequencing. One main goal was a read-filtering strategy for immune repertoire data, in particular deciding whether clonotypes backed by only one read should be removed.

TCR libraries were constructed from about 400 ng RNA using the Immunoverse kit, and molecular barcoded adaptors covering alpha/delta and beta/gamma chains were employed. TCR library preparation used the same RNA that went into transcriptome sequencing. Sequencing of TCR libraries was carried out on an Illumina HiSeq 4000 with 2 x 150 cycles. The original methods were these. With MiXCR, TCR reads were aligned to human V, D, J and C references and assembled into CDR3 clonotypes, with quality filtering and error correction included. Clonotype counts and gene usage diversity were analyzed with the tcR package in R. Raw mapping reads were checked after the RNA-seq reads had been mapped by STAR aligner version 2.5.3a onto the human GRCh37 genome. To test the effect of sequencing depth on detected clonotypes, IR-seq fastq files were randomly downsampled using Seqtk 1.3. The public reads were run again by TCRdb, first through fastp at Q25 and then through MiXCR, and only productive beta chains were kept. All rows with the same CDR3 protein become a single entry with the most common DNA and genes. For this entry, the V and J calls and clone size follow TCRdb and not the study's own pipeline. A total of some 140,000 distinct CDR3 sequences appear in this sample, roughly an eighth of them only once. The ten largest clones represent about 7.7% of the sample.

Overall study outcomes, separate from this receptor: In IR-seq, approximately 80% of clonotypes but around 3.5% of total reads were represented by single-read clonotypes, whereas in RNA-seq, 60% to 75% of clonotypes and around 45% of reads were represented by single-read clonotypes. The sorted CD138-negative fraction was not purified T cells but a mixed bone marrow immune population. The correlation between IR-seq and RNA-seq shared clonotype proportions rose when single-read clonotypes were removed. Clonotypes were captured by IR-seq at much higher depth and more reliably than by RNA-seq, and smaller IR-seq throughput was sufficient for identification of most shared clonotypes.

From the cysteine up to the phenylalanine, the CDR3 has a length of 14 residues. Only CDR3 DNA is held: 42 bases, read in frame from base 1. CDR1 is given as MNHEY and CDR2 as SVGAGI, both from the germline V gene. In its sample, this clonotype was seen a few times. It has no known antigen specificity. One end of the junction does not line up with germline, which may come from a read error. Bone marrow was sampled from every patient at the time of active disease. Ficoll-Hypaque density gradient centrifugation was used to isolate bone marrow mononuclear cells. Myeloma plasma cells were removed and CD138-negative cells were obtained by negative selection following labeling with CD138 magnetic microbeads on a MACS separator. Flow cytometry on an Attune NxT with CD138 antibodies was used to check the purity of the isolated cells. TRIzol reagent was used to extract total RNA, and a NanoDrop spectrophotometer was used to quantify the extracted RNA. Paired RNA-seq and IR-seq were performed on each patient's CD138-negative bone marrow sample.

This receptor was obtained from a donor aged 40 or older with multiple myeloma. The V and J segments used are TRBV6-5 and TRBJ2-7; TRBD1 fits 8 bases in the junction. Sequencing was performed on a population of CD138-negative cells sorted from bone marrow. In light of the paper, this sample's cell subset or site label describes: bone marrow mononuclear cells depleted of CD138+ plasma/myeloma cells by negative magnetic selection. The sequence in DNA is TGTGCCCGCAGTTCCAGGACAGGGTCCTACGAGCAGTACTTC. The translation is CARSSRTGSYEQYF.